The 3 T cell receptor beta chains in this list originate from one sample, sequenced in a study of a mutant IDH1 vaccine in newly diagnosed glioma. The antigens for these receptors are not known. The time point: week 11, during vaccination. Every single dose of the vaccine, 300 ug of mutant IDH1 20-mer peptide, came with topical imiquimod. The repertoire was sequenced with immunoSEQ multiplex PCR; TCRdb's copy has only in-frame clones and lacks some. The top ten clones hold more than 12% of a sample with 35,000 or so clones, 80% of them seen once. The material sequenced was peripheral blood mononuclear cells (PBMCs), taken from a glioma patient whose treatment included an IDH1 peptide vaccine. All receptors come from a woman in her 30s with glioma. Some clones in this sample may be carry-over from other donors' samples.

The chain recombines TRBV19 with TRBJ1-5; 8 positions agree with TRBD1. This CDR3 has 15 amino acids. Germline V gene sequence: CDR1 LNHDA, CDR2 SQIVND (reference sequence). With V trimmed by 7 bases and J by 2 bases, 7 bases remained unmatched. This chain's CDR3 is CASTQGARGNQPQHF. As DNA, the CDR3 is TGTGCCAGTACCCAGGGGGCGAGGGGCAATCAGCCCCAGCATTTT.

The chain uses TRBV27 and TRBJ1-5; 10 bases map to TRBD1. The CDR3 consists of 13 residues. Germline assignment: CDR1 MNHEY and CDR2 SMNVEV (reference sequence). Trimming at V came to 0 bases and at J to 13 bases, leaving 3 bases not matched to a gene. For the CDR3, the DNA is TGTGCCAGCAGTTTATCCCGGACAGGGGGTCAGCATTTT. Protein: CASSLSRTGGQHF.

The chain employs TRBV23-1 and TRBJ1-2; D might be TRBD1 (6 bases). TRBV23-1 is placed among ORFs of uncertain function. This CDR3 spans 15 amino acids. With 2 bases removed from V and 2 bases from J, the gap between germline ends came to 12 bases. The CDR3 DNA reads TGCGCCAGCAGTCAAAAGACAGGCGGCAACTATGGCTACACCTTC. It is translated as CASSQKTGGNYGYTF.